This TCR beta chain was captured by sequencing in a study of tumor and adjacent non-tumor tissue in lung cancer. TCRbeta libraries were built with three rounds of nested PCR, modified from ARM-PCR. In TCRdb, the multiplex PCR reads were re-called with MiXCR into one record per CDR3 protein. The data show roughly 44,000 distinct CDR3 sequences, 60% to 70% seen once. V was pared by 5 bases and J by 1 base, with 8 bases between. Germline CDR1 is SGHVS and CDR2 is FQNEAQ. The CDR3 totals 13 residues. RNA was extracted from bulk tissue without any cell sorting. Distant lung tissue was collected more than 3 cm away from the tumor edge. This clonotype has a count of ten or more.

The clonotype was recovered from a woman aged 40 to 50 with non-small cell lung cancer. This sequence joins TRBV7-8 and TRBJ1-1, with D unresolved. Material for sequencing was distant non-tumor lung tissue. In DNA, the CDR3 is TGTGCCAGCAGCCGAGCAGCGAACACTGAAGCTTTCTTT. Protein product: CASSRAANTEAFF.